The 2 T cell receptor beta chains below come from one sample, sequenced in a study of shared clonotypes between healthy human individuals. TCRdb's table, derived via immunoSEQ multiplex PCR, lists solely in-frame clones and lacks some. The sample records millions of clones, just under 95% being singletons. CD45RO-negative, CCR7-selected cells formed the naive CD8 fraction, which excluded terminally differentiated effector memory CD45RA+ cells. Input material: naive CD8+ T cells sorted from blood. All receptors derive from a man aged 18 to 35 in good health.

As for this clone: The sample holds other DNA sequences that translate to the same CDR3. Here the CDR3 reads CASSLASSYEQYF. The CDR3 coding sequence is TGTGCCAGCAGCTTGGCGTCGTCCTACGAGCAGTACTTC. The gene calls are TRBV7-9 and TRBJ2-7; D is uncertain. Germline V gene sequence: CDR1 SEHNR, CDR2 FQNEAQ (reference sequence). Trimming left V 3 bases short and J 1 base short, with 7 bases between. The CDR3 consists of 13 residues.

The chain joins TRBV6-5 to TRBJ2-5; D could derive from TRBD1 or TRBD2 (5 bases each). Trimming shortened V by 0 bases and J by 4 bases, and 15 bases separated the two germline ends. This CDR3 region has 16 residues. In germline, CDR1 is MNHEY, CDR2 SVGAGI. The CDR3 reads CASSYSIVRGPETQYF. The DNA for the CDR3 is TGTGCCAGCAGTTACTCGATAGTCCGGGGCCCAGAGACCCAGTACTTC.